The entry below gives a single T cell receptor (beta chain) sequence along with its context. This record belongs to a study of memory CD4+ T cells and cytomegalovirus serostatus. Germline V CDR1 and CDR2: SGDLS, YYNGEE. The V gene end was trimmed by 0 bases and the J gene end by 3 bases; junction bases not matched to a gene: 6. The CDR3 loop spans 16 amino acids. Single viable CD3+CD4+CD8-CD45RO+ cells were sorted as the memory CD4+ T cells. TCRdb's table, derived via immunoSEQ multiplex PCR, lists solely in-frame clones and lacks some. The table records 70,000 to 95,000 clones, approximately 80% of them present only once.

This chain connects TRBV9 to TRBJ2-3; 8 bases line up with TRBD2. The receptor was isolated from an adult in good health and CMV-seronegative. The sample consisted of memory CD4+ T cells from blood. The DNA of the CDR3 is TGTGCCAGCAGCGTAGCCGCGGGGGGCGAGACAGATACGCAGTATTTT. Translated: CASSVAAGGETDTQYF. Based on the CDR3 plus reference TRBV9 and TRBJ2-3, the full variable domain is DSGVTQTPKHLITATGQRVTLRCSPRSGDLSVYWYQQSLDQGLQFLIQYYNGEERAKGNILERFSAQQFPDLHSELNLSSLELGDSALYFCASSVAAGGETDTQYFGPGTRLTVL.